The present TCR beta chain was sequenced within a study of cytomegalovirus exposure and HLA in healthy donors. Study-wide results and limits: In a later analysis, a missense DCLRE1C variant was linked to TCR beta V- and J-gene trimming.

13 Jbeta primers and 60 Vbeta primers were used for the PCR. Data came from immunoSEQ multiplex PCR; TCRdb stores just in-frame clones and leaves some out. The sample holds 150,000 or so clones, over 70% seen once. Remarks on this clone: The antigen is not known.

Trimming left V 5 bases short and J 1 base short, with 14 bases between. The germline V gene encodes CDR1 SGHTA and CDR2 FQGNSA. The CDR3 is 15 residues long. The sample taken for sequencing was PBMCs. This chain joins TRBV7-2 and TRBJ1-2; no definite D call. The TCR comes from a woman in her 30s in good health and CMV-seronegative. CDR3 sequence reads: CASSGQRVSNYGYTF. The CDR3 nucleotides read TGTGCCAGCAGCGGCCAGCGGGTCAGTAACTATGGCTACACCTTC.